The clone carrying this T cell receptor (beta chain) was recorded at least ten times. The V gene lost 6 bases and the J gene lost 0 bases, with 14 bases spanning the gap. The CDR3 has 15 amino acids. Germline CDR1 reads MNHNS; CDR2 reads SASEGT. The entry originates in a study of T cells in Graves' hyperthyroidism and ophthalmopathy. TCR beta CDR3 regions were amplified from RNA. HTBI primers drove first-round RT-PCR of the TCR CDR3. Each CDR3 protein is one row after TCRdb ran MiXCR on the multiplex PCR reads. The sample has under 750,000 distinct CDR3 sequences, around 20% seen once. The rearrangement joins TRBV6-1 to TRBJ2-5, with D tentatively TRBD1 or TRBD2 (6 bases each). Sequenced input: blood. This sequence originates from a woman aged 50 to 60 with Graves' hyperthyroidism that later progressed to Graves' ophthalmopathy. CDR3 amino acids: CASSEEGTYQETQYF. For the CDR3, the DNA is TGTGCCAGCAGCGAGGAGGGGACATACCAAGAGACCCAGTACTTC.